A selection of T cell receptor beta chains follows, all from one sample in a study of OX40 agonist ivuxolimab in advanced cancers. Profiling relied on immunoSEQ multiplex PCR, and the TCRdb table lists in-frame clones only, not all of them. Among under 85,000 clones listed, roughly 85% were seen once. The sequencing here drew on CD4+ or CD8+ T cells sorted from blood, taken in a trial of the OX40 agonist ivuxolimab. Source of these receptors: an adult with an advanced solid tumor such as melanoma, head and neck, liver or kidney cancer. The CDR3 runs from the conserved cysteine through the conserved F or W. A D gene is named only where the DNA matches it firmly. Rows give clone size only sometimes, using once, few, many, or a class for an expanded clone.

DNA,CDR3,J,V,size,D
TGCACCAGCAGCCAAGTACAGGGGCCTAGCGGGTTCGCAGATACGCAGTATTTT,CTSSQVQGPSGFADTQYF,TRBJ2-3,TRBV1,-,-
TGCGCCAGCAGCTCTCCGGGACGTTTAGAGACCCAGTACTTC,CASSSPGRLETQYF,TRBJ2-5,TRBV5-1,-,-
TGTGCCAGTAGCCTTACCTCGCGGGGGTCACCCCTCCACTTT,CASSLTSRGSPLHF,TRBJ1-6,TRBV19,-,-
TGTGCCAGCAGCTACACTTCCTACTCCTACGAGCAGTACTTC,CASSYTSYSYEQYF,TRBJ2-7,TRBV7-9,few,-
TGCGCCAGCAGCTTGCAGGGGTTGAACACAGATACGCAGTATTTT,CASSLQGLNTDTQYF,TRBJ2-3,TRBV5-1,-,-
TGTGCCAGCAGCCAAGTGGTTCGAGAGCAGTACTTC,CASSQVVREQYF,TRBJ2-7,TRBV16,-,-
TGTGCCAGCTCACCCCGGACAGGGAGGGAAGGCTACACCTTC,CASSPRTGREGYTF,TRBJ1-2,TRBV18,-,TRBD1
TGTGCCAGCAGCGGTGGGACAGGGTCCTCTGGGGCCAACGTCCTGACTTTC,CASSGGTGSSGANVLTF,TRBJ2-6,TRBV27,-,TRBD1
TGTGCCAGCAGCCCCGCACAGGGGAACTATGGCTACACCTTC,CASSPAQGNYGYTF,TRBJ1-2,TRBV2,-,TRBD1
TGCGCCAGCAGCCCAGGACTAGCGGCCTACAATGAGCAGTTCTTC,CASSPGLAAYNEQFF,TRBJ2-1,TRBV4-3,-,TRBD2
TGTGCCAGCAGCCCTACTACCGGGACAGGGCTATACGAGCAGTACTTC,CASSPTTGTGLYEQYF,TRBJ2-7,TRBV7-2,-,TRBD1
TGCGCCAGCAGCTTGGTGGGGGACGGCACAGATACGCAGTATTTT,CASSLVGDGTDTQYF,TRBJ2-3,TRBV5-1,-,-